This entry lists 16 T cell receptor beta chains sequenced from one sample in a study of blood T cell repertoires in COVID-19. Clones were sequenced by immunoSEQ multiplex PCR, and TCRdb holds only the in-frame ones, with some missing. The sample has under 300,000 clones, 85% to 90% seen once. Sequenced material: peripheral blood. The source of these receptors is a man in his sixties with acute or convalescent COVID-19.

This rearrangement joins TRBV18 to TRBJ1-3, with 7 positions matching TRBD1. Trimming at V came to 6 bases and at J to 0 bases, leaving 5 bases not matched to a gene. CDR1 is KGHSH and CDR2 is LQKENI in the germline V gene. The CDR3 length is 15 residues. The CDR3 DNA reads TGTGCCAGCTCTCGCGACAGGGACTCTGGAAACACCATATATTTT. It codes for CASSRDRDSGNTIYF.

This clone was found a few times. The V gene is TRBV15, the J gene TRBJ1-5, with D tentatively TRBD1 (6 bases). CDR1 and CDR2 (germline): LNHNV, YYDKDF (reference sequence). The CDR3 totals 16 residues. V was trimmed by 1 base and J by 4 bases, leaving 14 bases between them. This CDR3 is CATSRGWTAYNQPQHF. The CDR3 DNA reads TGTGCCACCAGCAGAGGATGGACAGCTTATAATCAGCCCCAGCATTTT.

Only one count was recorded for this clone. The J gene is TRBJ1-2, the V gene TRBV5-1, with 10 bases matching TRBD1. Germline V gene sequence: CDR1 SGHRS, CDR2 YFSETQ. V shed 7 bases and J 1 base; nucleotides not matched to a gene: 10. The CDR3 consists of 16 residues. This chain's CDR3 is CASATGGVRINYGYTF. CDR3 bases: TGCGCCAGCGCGACAGGGGGCGTTCGTATTAACTATGGCTACACCTTC.

The chain links TRBV5-1 to TRBJ2-7; 11 nucleotides align to TRBD2. The CDR3 runs 14 residues. Germline V gene lookup returns CDR1 SGHRS and CDR2 YFSETQ. The V gene end was trimmed by 5 bases and the J gene end by 4 bases; junction bases not matched to a gene: 5. The CDR3 DNA sequence: TGCGCCAGCAGAACCGGGACTAGCGGATACGAGCAGTACTTC. Translating it yields CASRTGTSGYEQYF.

This clone has more than one count but fewer than ten. The chain recombines TRBV25-1 with TRBJ1-3; TRBD1 might be the D (6 bases). Trimming cost V 7 bases and J 3 bases, with 16 bases left between them. Looked up from germline, CDR1 is MGHDK and CDR2 is SYGVNS. The CDR3 has 15 residues. CDR3 residues: CASTNTGILGNTIYF. As DNA, the CDR3 is TGTGCCAGCACAAATACAGGGATTCTTGGAAACACCATATATTTT.

The rearrangement joins TRBV18 to TRBJ2-7, with 9 nucleotides matching TRBD2. The V gene's germline CDR1 is KGHSH and CDR2 LQKENI. The CDR3 contains 16 residues. Trimming removed 0 bases from V and 3 bases from J; junction bases left unmatched: 6. The CDR3 DNA reads as TGTGCCAGCTCACCACCCCCTAGCGGGACTTACTACGAGCAGTACTTC. Translating gives CASSPPPSGTYYEQYF.

The chain is built from TRBV11-3 and TRBJ2-7; 11 bases agree with TRBD1. Germline CDR1 and CDR2: SGHNT and YENEEA. This CDR3 comprises 15 residues. V was pared by 4 bases and J by 5 bases, with 7 bases of the junction left unmatched. The CDR3 is CASSSFRDRGDEQYF. The CDR3 coding sequence is TGTGCCAGCAGCTCGTTCCGGGACAGGGGGGACGAGCAGTACTTC.

The CDR3 loop reads CAISDEDERGAYEQYF. The CDR3, as DNA: TGTGCCATCAGTGACGAGGATGAGCGGGGGGCCTACGAGCAGTACTTC. J is TRBJ2-7 and V is TRBV10-3; 9 bases align to TRBD2. The germline gives CDR1 ENHRY, CDR2 SYGVKD. This CDR3 has 16 amino acids. Trimming cost V 3 bases and J 2 bases; bases outside gene matches: 8.

The chain links TRBV7-6 to TRBJ2-1; 8 nucleotides agree with TRBD2. This CDR3 has 15 residues. Germline values: CDR1 SGHVS, CDR2 FNYEAQ. With 5 bases clipped from V and 3 bases from J, the junction kept 6 bases outside the gene matches. CDR3 sequence (DNA): TGTGCCAGCAGCCCCACAGGGACTAGCTACAATGAGCAGTTCTTC. Translating gives CASSPTGTSYNEQFF.

This clone has more than one count but fewer than ten. The chain links TRBV30 to TRBJ1-5, with TRBD1 matching 9 bases. The CDR3 totals 14 residues. Germline loops: CDR1 GTSNPN, CDR2 SVGIG (reference sequence). Trimming at V came to 6 bases and at J to 1 base, leaving 4 bases not matched to a gene. The CDR3 nucleotides read TGTGCCTGCGCCACAGGGGGCAGCAATCAGCCCCAGCATTTT. Translating it yields CACATGGSNQPQHF. Looking up the rest from reference TRBV30 and TRBJ1-5 gives the full variable domain: SQTIHQWPATLVQPVGSPLSLECTVEGTSNPNLYWYRQAAGRGLQLLFYSVGIGQISSEVPQNLSASRPQDRQFILSSKKLLLSDSGFYLCACATGGSNQPQHFGDGTRLSIL.

The chain couples TRBV30 to TRBJ2-1; 7 nucleotides line up with TRBD1. Germline V CDR1 and CDR2: GTSNPN, SVGIG (reference sequence). This CDR3 spans 15 amino acids. With V trimmed by 0 bases and J by 9 bases, 11 bases remained unmatched. CDR3 DNA sequence: TGTGCCTGGAGTGTAACAGGGGACGGCCGGGGTGAGCAGTTCTTC. Its protein product is CAWSVTGDGRGEQFF. Full variable domain (outside the CDR3, taken from reference TRBV30 and TRBJ2-1): SQTIHQWPATLVQPVGSPLSLECTVEGTSNPNLYWYRQAAGRGLQLLFYSVGIGQISSEVPQNLSASRPQDRQFILSSKKLLLSDSGFYLCAWSVTGDGRGEQFFGPGTRLTVL.

The gene calls are TRBV7-3 and TRBJ1-2; D remains ambiguous. V lost 5 bases to trimming and J lost 8 bases, with 15 bases between them. CDR1 is SGHTA, CDR2 FQGTGA, per germline. CDR3 length: 13 residues. CDR3 sequence reads: CASSADPSRGYTF. CDR3 DNA: TGTGCCAGCAGCGCGGACCCTAGCAGGGGCTACACCTTC.

The chain employs TRBV28 and TRBJ1-5; 9 bases are a match to TRBD1. Germline CDR1 reads MDHEN; CDR2 reads SYDVKM. This CDR3 contains 16 residues. The ends lost 5 bases at V and 4 bases at J; junction bases unmatched: 9. CDR3 sequence reads: CASSIHRGQRNQPQHF. The CDR3 coding sequence is TGTGCCAGCAGTATCCACAGGGGGCAGAGAAATCAGCCCCAGCATTTT.

V is TRBV24-1 and J is TRBJ2-1, with 9 bases identical to TRBD2. This CDR3 has 18 amino acids. Germline values: CDR1 KGHDR, CDR2 SFDVKD. J lost 0 bases, V lost 2 bases, and 7 bases had no gene match. CDR3 protein: CATSDSTSGELSYNEQFF. CDR3 bases: TGTGCCACCAGTGATTCGACTAGCGGAGAACTCTCCTACAATGAGCAGTTCTTC.

The rearrangement links TRBV11-2 to TRBJ2-7, with 8 positions matching TRBD1. The length of the CDR3 is 14 residues. Per the germline V gene, CDR1 is SGHAT and CDR2 is FQNNGV. Germline trimming cut 7 bases from V and 5 bases from J; bases unmatched to any gene: 10. CDR3 coding DNA: TGTGCCAGCACCCCTCAACAGGGGGTCCACGAGCAGTACTTC. Protein sequence: CASTPQQGVHEQYF.

The gene calls are TRBV29-1 and TRBJ2-1; 10 bases line up with TRBD1. The length of the CDR3 is 15 residues. J lost 9 bases, V lost 5 bases, and 13 bases had no gene match. CDR1 SQVTM and CDR2 ANQGSEA come from the germline V gene. The CDR3 DNA sequence: TGCAGCGTTTATAGCCCGGGGGACAGGGGAGGTGAGCAGTTCTTC. Translation: CSVYSPGDRGGEQFF.